This T cell receptor beta chain appears in the sequencing data of a study of blood T cell repertoires in COVID-19. The CDR3 consists of 19 residues. The junction had 14 bases not matched to a gene; V was cut back by 1 base and J by 0 bases. The V gene's germline CDR1 is SGHDN and CDR2 FVKESK. Original data processing: Researchers report that nucleated cell counts were estimated from reference gene primer amplification. The assay was immunoSEQ multiplex PCR, and TCRdb's table has in-frame clones only and misses some. For V, J and clone size, that table is used; D and trimming come from the DNA. The data contain more than 250,000 clones, around nine tenths of them seen just once; the ten biggest clones take up under 3%.

The sequence was obtained from a woman younger than 30 who had recovered from COVID-19. The source material was PBMCs or T cells enriched from blood (not recorded which). The J gene is TRBJ2-7, the V gene TRBV14; 8 bases align to TRBD2. The CDR3 nucleotides are TGTGCCAGCAGCCAAGTCGGGGGGGTGGAACAGGAGAGCTCCTACGAGCAGTACTTC. Translating gives CASSQVGGVEQESSYEQYF.